This record concerns one T cell receptor (beta chain) sequence. As yet, its antigen is unknown. The entry originates in a study of T cell clones after liver transplantation. On the study more broadly: Without induction therapy, subjects received standard immunosuppression until 12-24 months post-transplant. At least one year of complete immunosuppression withdrawal without enzymes over twice normal defined tolerance.

Findings and caveats of the study: These preliminary findings come from unstandardized post-transplant sampling times. Rather than being deleted, graft donor-reactive T cells may have moved into the graft.

In germline, CDR1 is MNHEY, CDR2 SVGAGI. There are 13 residues in the CDR3. Trimming pared 6 bases from V and 6 bases from J, leaving 11 bases between. Sequenced by immunoSEQ multiplex PCR; TCRdb stores in-frame clones only, minus some. Seen here are just over 80,000 clones, around four fifths observed once, and the top ten hold around 0.5%. The clonotype comes from a human patient who received a liver transplant. The graft donor may have given rise to some T cells. The sequenced sample was CD4+ T cells from blood, obtained 46 months after liver transplant. The chain carries TRBV6-5 and TRBJ1-4; D is perhaps TRBD1 (5 bases). The CDR3 DNA is TGTGCCAGCAGCCTGACAGCTGATGAAAAACTGTTTTTT. It specifies CASSLTADEKLFF.